These T cell receptor beta chains were read from a single sample in a study of blood T cells in healthy people across ages. TCRdb re-called the 5' RACE reads with MiXCR, one entry per CDR3 protein. The sample has about 940,000 distinct CDR3 sequences; 48% are singletons. Sequencing used blood. These receptors were taken from a young man in good health. CDR3s include the opening cysteine and the closing phenylalanine or tryptophan. A D gene is named only where the DNA matches it firmly. Some rows mark clone size as missing; the rest say once, few, many or name a class of expanded clone.

d_gene	v_gene	abundance	j_gene	CDR3nt	CDR3aa
.	TRBV7-3	many	TRBJ2-3	TGTGCCAGCAGCTCGCTGGGCAGGGAAAAAGATACGCAGTATTTT	CASSSLGREKDTQYF
.	TRBV6-1	many	TRBJ2-1	TGTGCCAGCAGTCAACCCGTAGGGTCCTACAATGAGCAGTTCTTC	CASSQPVGSYNEQFF
.	TRBV27	many	TRBJ2-7	TGTGCCAGCAGTTTACGGGTCTCCTACGAGCAGTACTTC	CASSLRVSYEQYF
.	TRBV7-9	.	TRBJ2-5	TGTGCCAGCAGCTTAACGAATGGTGAGCAGTACTTC	CASSLTNGEQYF
.	TRBV12-3/TRBV12-4	.	TRBJ2-7	TGTGCCAGCAGACGCGGGGCACAGACCTATTCCTACGAGCAGTACTTC	CASRRGAQTYSYEQYF
.	TRBV3-1	.	TRBJ1-5	TGTGCCAGCAGCCAGGAGTGGGGGGCGCATCAGCCCCAGCATTTT	CASSQEWGAHQPQHF
.	TRBV3-1	.	TRBJ2-7	TGTGCCAGCAGCCCCTCAGGACAGATAACCTACGAGCAGTACTTC	CASSPSGQITYEQYF
.	TRBV20-1	.	TRBJ2-3	TGCAGTGCTAGAGATCCGAAGGGGTCCACAGATACGCAGTATTTT	CSARDPKGSTDTQYF
.	TRBV2	.	TRBJ2-7	TGTGCCAGCAGTGAAGTAGTCAGGGTGCATGAGCAGTACTTC	CASSEVVRVHEQYF
TRBD2	TRBV10-3	.	TRBJ2-1	TGTGCCACCCCCTGCGGTAGCGGGAGCTCCTACAATGAGCAGTTCTTC	CATPCGSGSSYNEQFF
.	TRBV10-3	.	TRBJ2-7	TGTGCCATCAGTGAGGCGGGACCCACCTACGAGCAGTACTTC	CAISEAGPTYEQYF
.	TRBV7-6	once	TRBJ1-3	TGTGCCAGCAGCTATCGGACGGGATCTGGAAACACCATATATTTT	CASSYRTGSGNTIYF
.	TRBV10-3	few	TRBJ1-1	TGTGCCATCAGTGGACCGGAAATGAACACTGAAGCTTTCTTT	CAISGPEMNTEAFF
.	TRBV4-1	.	TRBJ1-5	TGCGCCAGCAGCCAAGATTACGCGGGGAATCAGCCCCAGCATTTT	CASSQDYAGNQPQHF
TRBD1	TRBV28	few	TRBJ2-1	TGTGCCAGCAGCCCAGGACAGGGGGCCACCTACAATGAGCAGTTCTTC	CASSPGQGATYNEQFF
.	TRBV12-3/TRBV12-4	.	TRBJ2-5	TGTGCCAGCAGTCGCCAAACAGGGAATGCGGGGACCCAGTACTTC	CASSRQTGNAGTQYF
TRBD1	TRBV11-2	.	TRBJ2-4	TGTGCCAGCAGCCTACCGGGACAGGGGGTAACCCAGTACTTC	CASSLPGQGVTQYF
TRBD1	TRBV6-5	.	TRBJ2-1	TGTGCCAGCAGCGCCGGACAGGGGATTTACAGTGAGCAGTTCTTC	CASSAGQGIYSEQFF
.	TRBV7-2	.	TRBJ2-3	TGTGCCAGCAGCCCCCGAAGGGGGCGGGGCTTCACAGATACGCAGTATTTT	CASSPRRGRGFTDTQYF
.	TRBV5-1	.	TRBJ2-4	TGCGCCAGCAGCTTGGTTCAAATCGCCAACGAGCGGTACTTC	CASSLVQIANERYF
.	TRBV3-1	.	TRBJ1-5	TGTGCCAGCAGCCAAGCCCGGGACCCAAATCAGCCCCAGCATTTT	CASSQARDPNQPQHF
.	TRBV28	.	TRBJ1-6	TGTGCCAGCAGTCCCATCCCCACAGGGAATTCACCCCTCCACTTT	CASSPIPTGNSPLHF
TRBD1	TRBV6-5	few	TRBJ2-1	TGTGCCAGCAGTTCCACAGGGGGCGGCTATGAGCAGTTCTTC	CASSSTGGGYEQFF
TRBD1	TRBV7-2	.	TRBJ1-2	TGTGCCAGCAGCACGTACCAGGGGGAGGGCTATGGCTACACCTTC	CASSTYQGEGYGYTF
.	TRBV28	few	TRBJ1-4	TGTGCCAGCAGTCCCCGGACAGACCTCAGGAGCGAAAAACTGTTTTTT	CASSPRTDLRSEKLFF
.	TRBV7-2	once	TRBJ2-1	TGTGCCAGCAGCTTAGACGTAGGCAGTAGGAATGAGCAGTTCTTC	CASSLDVGSRNEQFF
.	TRBV28	.	TRBJ2-7	.	CASSSSTGLSYEQYF
.	TRBV2	.	TRBJ2-1	TGTGCCAGCAGTGAGCAGGACCCCCACAATGAGCAGTTCTTC	CASSEQDPHNEQFF
TRBD2	TRBV6-1	many	TRBJ2-3	TGTGCCAGCAGTGCCTTAGCGGGGGGGCCAGATACGCAGTATTTT	CASSALAGGPDTQYF
.	TRBV18	few	TRBJ2-7	TGTGCCAGCTCACCACGGGACGGATCCCTCGAGCAGTACTTC	CASSPRDGSLEQYF
TRBD2	TRBV10-2	.	TRBJ2-7	TGCGCCAGCAGTGAGGCCGAACTAGCGGGGGAGCCCTACGAGCAGTACTTC	CASSEAELAGEPYEQYF
TRBD1	TRBV7-9	.	TRBJ1-1	TGTGCCAGCAGCTCGACGTCCGGGACAGGGAGGACTGAAGCTTTCTTT	CASSSTSGTGRTEAFF
.	TRBV7-2	.	TRBJ1-6	TGTGCCAGCAGCTTAGCGTCCAGGGCTGAGTCACCCCTCCACTTT	CASSLASRAESPLHF
.	TRBV24-1	many	TRBJ2-4	TGTGCCACCAGTGACTCGCAGGGGAGCAAAAACATTCAGTACTTC	CATSDSQGSKNIQYF
.	TRBV29-1	.	TRBJ2-7	TGCAGCGTTGTTGGGTCGGGGCAGAGATACAATGAGCAGTACTTC	CSVVGSGQRYNEQYF
.	TRBV20-1	once	TRBJ1-4	TGCAGTGCTAGAGATCGCGGAAGGGAACGTGGACTGTTTTTT	CSARDRGRERGLFF
.	TRBV7-8	few	TRBJ2-6	TGTGCCAGCAGCTTGTTAGCTGGGGCCAACGTCCTGACTTTC	CASSLLAGANVLTF
TRBD1	TRBV5-6	.	TRBJ2-5	TGTGCCAGCAGCTCGGGACAGGGGGCGAAGACCCAGTACTTC	CASSSGQGAKTQYF
.	TRBV29-1	.	TRBJ1-1	TGCAGCGTGGTAGGGCGGACCATGAACACTGAAGCTTTCTTT	CSVVGRTMNTEAFF
TRBD1	TRBV4-2	.	TRBJ2-7	TGTGCCAGCAGCCAAACCGGGACAGGGGCCTACGAGCAGTACTTC	CASSQTGTGAYEQYF
TRBD2	TRBV7-2	.	TRBJ2-7	TGTGCCAGCACCATAAGCGGGGGGCACTACGAGCAGTACTTC	CASTISGGHYEQYF
.	TRBV28	.	TRBJ1-6	TGTGCCAGCGAGGGGACTCTAAATTCACCCCTCCACTTT	CASEGTLNSPLHF
TRBD1	TRBV7-2	.	TRBJ1-4	TGTGCCAGCAGCCCGGGATCGGACAGGGGGAATGAAAAACTGTTTTTT	CASSPGSDRGNEKLFF
TRBD1	TRBV2	.	TRBJ2-5	TGTGCCAGCAGTGACGGACAGGGGGCAACGGAGCAGTACTTC	CASSDGQGATEQYF
.	TRBV25-1	.	TRBJ2-7	TGTGCCAGCAGTGAGGGGGCTGCCTACGAGCAGTACTTC	CASSEGAAYEQYF
.	TRBV12-3/TRBV12-4	.	TRBJ2-7	TGTGCCAGCAGCGGAGGCGATAGGTACGAGCAGTACTTC	CASSGGDRYEQYF
.	TRBV3-1	.	TRBJ1-2	TGTGCCAGCAGCCCCTATCAGGGGACCTATGGCTACACCTTC	CASSPYQGTYGYTF
.	TRBV7-9	.	TRBJ2-5	TGTGCCAGCAGCTTAAGCCAGGGAGAGACCCAGTACTTC	CASSLSQGETQYF
TRBD1	TRBV4-2	few	TRBJ2-1	TGTGCCAGCAGCCAAGGATCGGGACAGGGCAGCGATGAGCAGTTCTTC	CASSQGSGQGSDEQFF
.	TRBV25-1	.	TRBJ1-2	TGTGCCAGCAGTGAGGTGAAGAACTATGACTACACCTTC	CASSEVKNYDYTF